The entry below gives a single T cell receptor (beta chain) sequence along with its context. Its specific antigen is unknown. No much larger clonotype is one base removed from it; base qualities were not supplied. This specimen's time point label, interpreted: baseline before first vaccination. The vaccinee samples were drawn from two UK trials, COV001 and COV002, one of which was a single-blind randomized controlled phase 2/3 trial testing AZD1222 (ChAdOx1 nCoV-19) in healthy adults. For TCRbeta chain sequencing, PBMC samples from trial participants were taken at day 0 and at day 28 after the second dose. This sample stems from a study of T cell responses to AZD1222 COVID-19 vaccine listed by TCRdb under 2021. Study-wide context: AZD1222 recipients given second doses at about 4 weeks or at about 12 weeks were pooled, since spike-specific TCR depth and breadth were not found to differ between the two schedules. TCR sequencing was performed for roughly 240 trial participants, of whom around 200 were given two doses of AZD1222 and roughly 25 were given two doses of MenACWY control vaccine. Enrollment into the trials was organized by age into subgroups of 18-55, 56-69 and 70-plus years, and those subgroups contained approximately 160, 26 and 62 TCR-sequenced participants, respectively.

Study-wide findings and limitations: Participants were mostly white British and included more females than males, and it was suggested by the authors that clonal diversity may have been underestimated. After two AZD1222 doses, both the breadth and the depth of spike-specific TCRs were significantly higher than at day 0 and than in MenACWY recipients. Only five to seven AZD1222 recipients were SARS-CoV-2 seropositive at baseline, limiting conclusions about previously exposed vaccinees. Nearly half of unique spike-specific TCRs reportedly recognized epitopes outside regions mutated in the B.1.351 and B.1.1.7 variants. The 56-69-year group was small, and its depth increase did not reach significance, likely because of low power. The vaccine-associated CD4 TCRs covered the entire spike protein, and the dominant responses fell in regions 160-218 and 743-854. Because no day 14 peak-response samples were available, repertoires were characterized only after the peak T cell response.

CDR3 length: 15 amino acids, cysteine to phenylalanine. Left in the record is the CDR3 DNA by itself, 45 bases read in frame from the first base. Looking up the germline V gene yields CDR1 SNHLY and CDR2 FYNNEI. V is reduced by 1 base and J by 5 bases, leaving a spacing of 14 bases between them. The CDR3 regions of human TCRbeta chains were subjected to immunosequencing. The paper's processing steps were these. TCRs in the repertoires were matched against a reference library of SARS-CoV-2-specific TCRs that had been generated with the MIRA antigen-specificity platform. Breadth was defined as the fraction of unique TCRs that were SARS-CoV-2-associated, and depth was defined as the fraction of total T cells that were SARS-CoV-2-associated. Using the MIRA data, every spike-specific TCR was mapped to the spike region that the TCR reacted to and assigned to either a CD4 or a CD8 class. Log10-transformed breadth and depth values were compared by one-way ANOVA with Sidak's multiple comparisons tests. Entries here come from immuneACCESS through TCRdb and include only in-frame sequences with V and J called. Some clones fail to appear in such tables; in the studies checked, an unresolved V gene covers under half of the shortfall, and the cause of the remainder is unknown. That table furnishes V, J and clone size, whereas the DNA furnished D and trimming. The sample records 150,000 to 200,000 clones, around 90% of which are singletons. 2% to 3% of the sample lies in the top ten.

The chain couples TRBV2 to TRBJ1-2, and possibly TRBD1, on 6 matching bases. This clonotype was sampled from an adult in good health. Specimen: peripheral blood, collected on day 0 of AZD1222 vaccination. The DNA sequence reads TGTGCCAGCAGTGAAGAGGGAGGGGGAAGATATGGCTACACCTTC. This sequence encodes CASSEEGGGRYGYTF.